One TCR beta chain is described in this entry. Its antigen is undetermined. The data stem from a study of hypomethylating agent response in myelodysplastic syndrome. Study-wide background: Patients received azacitidine (about 75% of the 11) or decitabine (3 of 11). Response meant complete response or hematologic improvement; all other patients were non-responders. Study-level results: The MDS versus healthy comparison may be affected by non-age-matched controls.

Only in-frame clones appear in the TCRdb table, and some are missing; sequencing was by immunoSEQ multiplex PCR. The repertoire holds around 6,100 clones, with 65% to 85% as singletons. The source is a human donor with myelodysplastic syndrome. Sequencing was performed on bone marrow, taken before or after starting hypomethylating agent treatment for myelodysplastic syndrome (not recorded which).

In nucleotides, the CDR3 is TGTGCCAGCAGTCTGACTCCGGGACAGGGGGCGCGGGGGGGTTCCTACGAGCAGTACTTC. Protein sequence: CASSLTPGQGARGGSYEQYF. This chain links TRBV27 with TRBJ2-7; 12 bases map to TRBD1. The V gene's germline CDR1 is MNHEY and CDR2 SMNVEV (reference sequence). Trimming took 5 bases from V and 1 from J; bases not matched to a gene: 18. This CDR3 has 20 amino acids.